The 30 T cell receptor beta chains below were found in one sample sequenced in a study of OX40 agonist ivuxolimab in advanced cancers. TCRdb's table, derived via immunoSEQ multiplex PCR, lists solely in-frame clones and lacks some. The profile covers roughly 93,000 clones, with just over 90% appearing a single time and 0.45% to 0.6% taken by the ten largest. The sample here was CD4+ or CD8+ T cells sorted from blood, taken in a trial of the OX40 agonist ivuxolimab. These receptors were taken from an adult with an advanced solid tumor such as melanoma, head and neck, liver or kidney cancer.

This clone was seen more than once but under ten times. V gene TRBV30 combines with J gene TRBJ2-1; 9 bases line up with TRBD1. Germline loops: CDR1 GTSNPN, CDR2 SVGIG (reference sequence). Trimming took 3 bases from V and 8 from J; bases not matched to a gene: 8. The length of the CDR3 is 14 residues. DNA of the CDR3: TGTGCCTGGAGGCTTCCGGGACAGGGTTATGAGCAGTTCTTC. The encoded protein is CAWRLPGQGYEQFF.

The CDR3 here is CASSQVRPPNEKLFF. Here the CDR3 DNA reads TGCGCCAGCAGCCAAGTGCGACCCCCAAATGAAAAACTGTTTTTT. The V call is TRBV4-1, the J call TRBJ1-4, with D uncertain. The germline CDR1 and CDR2 sequences are MGHRA and YSYEKL. This CDR3 contains 15 residues. V lost 1 base and J 5 bases, leaving 11 bases between the germline ends.

V usage is TRBV5-1 and J usage is TRBJ1-4; tentatively, D is TRBD1 (6 bases). This CDR3 has 14 amino acids. Per germline, CDR1 SGHRS and CDR2 YFSETQ. V lost 0 bases and J 8 bases, leaving 11 bases between the germline ends. The CDR3 loop reads CASSLVQGGEKLFF. The CDR3 nucleotides are TGCGCCAGCAGCTTGGTACAGGGAGGCGAAAAACTGTTTTTT.

This clone was observed a single time. This chain uses TRBV13 with TRBJ1-3; 9 nucleotides align to TRBD1. CDR3 length: 14 residues. Germline V gene sequence: CDR1 PRHDT, CDR2 FYEKMQ (reference sequence). The V gene end was trimmed by 5 bases and the J gene end by 4 bases; junction bases not matched to a gene: 3. The CDR3 loop is CASSGQGIGNTIYF. CDR3 nucleotide sequence: TGTGCCAGCAGCGGACAGGGGATAGGAAACACCATATATTTT.

The J gene is TRBJ2-7, the V gene TRBV7-9; TRBD1 or TRBD2 may be the D gene (8 bases each). The ends were cut back, 0 bases at V and 3 bases at J, with 15 bases in the middle. Germline CDR1 is SEHNR and CDR2 is FQNEAQ (reference sequence). The CDR3 runs 16 residues. The DNA of the CDR3 is TGTGCCAGCAGCTTAGCCCAGGGGGCGGGGGGCTACGAGCAGTACTTC. Protein product: CASSLAQGAGGYEQYF. Complete variable domain (other parts from reference TRBV7-9 and TRBJ2-7): DTGVSQNPRHKITKRGQNVTFRCDPISEHNRLYWYRQTLGQGPEFLTYFQNEAQLEKSRLLSDRFSAERPKGSFSTLEIQRTEQGDSAMYLCASSLAQGAGGYEQYFGPGTRLTVT.

The chain couples TRBV7-2 to TRBJ1-5, with 10 nucleotides matching TRBD1. J gave up 3 bases and V 1 base, and 9 bases lay outside the gene matches. Per germline, CDR1 SGHTA and CDR2 FQGNSA. The length of the CDR3 is 18 residues. The CDR3 spells CASSLVGDRGRFNQPQHF. The CDR3 DNA sequence: TGTGCCAGCAGCTTAGTAGGGGACAGGGGCCGGTTCAATCAGCCCCAGCATTTT. The variable domain in full, with the rest retrieved from reference TRBV7-2 and TRBJ1-5, is GAGVSQSPSNKVTEKGKDVELRCDPISGHTALYWYRQSLGQGLEFLIYFQGNSAPDKSGLPSDRFSAERTGGSVSTLTIQRTQQEDSAVYLCASSLVGDRGRFNQPQHFGDGTRLSIL.

This chain joins TRBV19 and TRBJ1-5; D call uncertain. From germline, CDR1 is LNHDA and CDR2 SQIVND (reference sequence). The CDR3 is 15 residues long. Trimming left V 0 bases short and J 4 bases short, with 10 bases between. The CDR3 DNA reads as TGTGCCAGTAGTATAGAGCGGCAGCGTAATCAGCCCCAGCATTTT. It specifies CASSIERQRNQPQHF.

As DNA, the CDR3 is TGTGCCAGTAGTCTGGGCACCCTGGGGCACGAGCAGTACTTC. It specifies CASSLGTLGHEQYF. The chain is built from TRBV19 and TRBJ2-7, with D perhaps matching TRBD1 (5 bases). From germline, CDR1 is LNHDA and CDR2 SQIVND (reference sequence). The length of the CDR3 is 14 residues. Trimming cost V 5 bases and J 5 bases, with 16 bases left between them.

This clone was picked up one time. This sequence joins TRBV30 and TRBJ2-5, with 12 bases that match TRBD2. This CDR3 is built from 17 residues. CDR1 is GTSNPN and CDR2 is SVGIG in the germline V gene (reference sequence). After removal of 0 bases from V and 5 bases from J, the junction contained 10 bases not matched to a gene. The DNA of the CDR3 is TGTGCCTGGAGTGTAGGGCTAGCGGGAGGGTCCGGGGAGACCCAGTACTTC. The encoded protein is CAWSVGLAGGSGETQYF.

On this clone: Its ends do not fully match the called genes, so a read error is possible. The rearrangement links TRBV7-7 to TRBJ2-5; unclear D gene. From germline, CDR1 is SSHAT and CDR2 FNYEAQ (reference sequence). The CDR3 runs 13 residues. The CDR3, as DNA: TGTGCTAGCAGCTTGGGCTTAGAAGAGACCCAGTACTTC. Its translation is CASSLGLEETQYF.

The chain recombines TRBV5-1 with TRBJ1-1; D call uncertain. CDR1 and CDR2 from the germline V gene are SGHRS and YFSETQ. The germline V and J ends were trimmed by 0 bases and 2 bases, with 14 bases remaining between them. There are 16 residues in the CDR3. The CDR3, as DNA: TGCGCCAGCAGCTTGGATACCGGGCCCCCAAACACTGAAGCTTTCTTT. This sequence encodes CASSLDTGPPNTEAFF.

The J gene is TRBJ1-2, the V gene TRBV7-2; D uncertain. From germline, CDR1 is SGHTA and CDR2 FQGNSA. The CDR3 has 14 amino acids. Trimming left V 1 base short and J 1 base short, with 7 bases between. CDR3 DNA sequence: TGTGCCAGCAGCTTAGGCACGTTTAACTATGGCTACACCTTC. As protein: CASSLGTFNYGYTF. The entire variable domain, with the rest obtained from reference TRBV7-2 and TRBJ1-2, is as follows: GAGVSQSPSNKVTEKGKDVELRCDPISGHTALYWYRQSLGQGLEFLIYFQGNSAPDKSGLPSDRFSAERTGGSVSTLTIQRTQQEDSAVYLCASSLGTFNYGYTFGSGTRLTVV.

The chain has TRBV30 and TRBJ1-5; 8 nucleotides line up with TRBD1. The germline gives CDR1 GTSNPN, CDR2 SVGIG (reference sequence). With V trimmed by 0 bases and J by 5 bases, 6 bases remained unmatched. This CDR3 has 15 amino acids. CDR3 region: CAWSVTAGGYQPQHF. The CDR3 DNA is TGTGCCTGGAGTGTAACGGCAGGGGGCTATCAGCCCCAGCATTTT.

This rearrangement joins TRBV7-3 to TRBJ1-6; D is undetermined. The CDR3 consists of 14 residues. Looked up from germline, CDR1 is SGHTA and CDR2 is FQGTGA. V was clipped by 3 bases and J by 0 bases, with 3 bases between them. In nucleotides, the CDR3 is TGTGCCAGCAGCTTGGGCTCCTATAATTCACCCCTCCACTTT. Translated: CASSLGSYNSPLHF.

The chain recombines TRBV6-5 with TRBJ1-5; D is undetermined. The CDR3 has 13 residues. Germline loops: CDR1 MNHEY, CDR2 SVGAGI. V was shortened by 4 bases and J by 3 bases, with 7 bases between the two germline ends. CDR3 protein: CASSSSFNQPQHF. Written as DNA, the CDR3 is TGTGCCAGCAGTTCCAGTTTCAATCAGCCCCAGCATTTT.

J is TRBJ2-3 and V is TRBV5-6; perhaps TRBD2 as D (5 bases). The V and J ends lost 3 bases and 4 bases respectively, with 18 bases between them. Germline assignment: CDR1 SGHDT and CDR2 YYEEEE. There are 16 residues in the CDR3. CDR3 loop: CASSWGSGLRADTQYF. The CDR3 bases are TGTGCCAGCAGCTGGGGAAGCGGCCTCCGCGCAGATACGCAGTATTTT.

CDR3 protein: CASSESGTKAQHF. The CDR3 DNA follows: TGTGCCAGCAGTGAATCTGGGACGAAGGCCCAGCATTTT. The chain is built from TRBV25-1 and TRBJ1-5, with D perhaps TRBD1 (5 bases). CDR1 and CDR2 from the germline V gene are MGHDK and SYGVNS. Trimming stripped 1 base from V and 11 bases from J, with 12 bases between. This CDR3 spans 13 amino acids.

The chain has TRBV6-1 and TRBJ2-2; weak D call: TRBD2 (5 bases). Trimming removed 10 bases at V and 6 bases at J, with 15 bases between. This CDR3 is built from 13 residues. Germline-derived CDR1 and CDR2 are MNHNS and SASEGT. CDR3 loop: CATDLGGPGELFF. The CDR3 nucleotides are TGTGCCACCGACCTAGGAGGTCCCGGGGAGCTGTTTTTT.

V is TRBV9 and J is TRBJ2-2; D possibly corresponds to TRBD2 (6 bases). This CDR3 comprises 17 residues. Trimming pared 3 bases from V and 0 bases from J, leaving 15 bases between. CDR1 and CDR2 from the germline V gene are SGDLS and YYNGEE. The CDR3 is CASSAPPERANTGELFF. The CDR3 DNA reads TGTGCCAGCAGCGCCCCCCCTGAGCGGGCGAACACCGGGGAGCTGTTTTTT.

The chain links TRBV25-1 to TRBJ2-3; maybe TRBD2 (5 bases). V dropped 6 bases and J dropped 3 bases, with 16 bases sitting between them. CDR1 and CDR2 from the germline V gene are MGHDK and SYGVNS. The length of the CDR3 is 15 residues. The CDR3 coding sequence is TGTGCCAGCAGACACGGGGTGGTGGAGACAGATACGCAGTATTTT. This translates into CASRHGVVETDTQYF.

The V call is TRBV19, the J call TRBJ2-3; 8 bases match TRBD2. The J segment lost 5 bases and the V segment lost 11 bases, leaving 21 bases of the junction unmatched. Germline CDR1 and CDR2: LNHDA and SQIVND (reference sequence). The CDR3 loop spans 17 amino acids. The CDR3 sequence: CALPWTSLGPSEDTQYF. The CDR3 region has the DNA TGTGCCTTACCTTGGACTAGCCTAGGACCCTCTGAAGATACGCAGTATTTT.

The chain is built from TRBV5-4 and TRBJ2-7; 8 nucleotides agree with TRBD2. V dropped 3 bases and J dropped 11; count of bases not matched to a gene: 10. Per germline, CDR1 SGHNT and CDR2 YYREEE (reference sequence). The length of the CDR3 is 13 residues. CDR3 residues: CASSYGLAGIKYF. The DNA of the CDR3 is TGTGCCAGCAGCTACGGACTAGCTGGGATAAAGTACTTC.

V gene TRBV6-1 combines with J gene TRBJ2-1; TRBD2 matches 10 bases. This CDR3 is 16 amino acids long. The V and J ends lost 3 bases and 6 bases, in that order; junction bases with no gene match: 8. Germline V gene sequence: CDR1 MNHNS, CDR2 SASEGT. The CDR3: CASSELAGDSPNEQFF. CDR3 DNA sequence: TGTGCCAGCAGTGAGCTAGCGGGGGATAGCCCCAATGAGCAGTTCTTC.

This clone was seen more than once but under ten times. The chain combines TRBV7-9 with TRBJ2-1; D gene ambiguous. The CDR3 sequence is 15 residues long. The germline V and J ends were trimmed by 3 bases and 4 bases, with 13 bases remaining between them. CDR1 SEHNR and CDR2 FQNEAQ come from the germline V gene (reference sequence). The CDR3 DNA sequence: TGTGCCAGCAGCTTGTCTACCCAACTTTACAATGAGCAGTTCTTC. Encoded protein: CASSLSTQLYNEQFF.

This chain connects TRBV9 to TRBJ2-3, with TRBD1 identical over 8 bases. Germline assignment: CDR1 SGDLS and CDR2 YYNGEE. The V gene end was trimmed by 4 bases and the J gene end by 2 bases; junction bases not matched to a gene: 12. The CDR3 is 17 amino acids. In DNA, the CDR3 is TGTGCCAGCAGCACCGGACAGGGCCTTCTACCCACAGATACGCAGTATTTT. Amino acids: CASSTGQGLLPTDTQYF. The whole variable domain, filled in from reference TRBV9 and TRBJ2-3, reads DSGVTQTPKHLITATGQRVTLRCSPRSGDLSVYWYQQSLDQGLQFLIQYYNGEERAKGNILERFSAQQFPDLHSELNLSSLELGDSALYFCASSTGQGLLPTDTQYFGPGTRLTVL.

This clone has a single count. The chain uses TRBV6-6 and TRBJ2-1; the D is unclear. The V gene lost 6 bases and the J gene lost 7 bases, with 19 bases spanning the gap. The CDR3 extends over 15 amino acids. CDR1 and CDR2 from the germline V gene are MNHNY and SVGAGI (reference sequence). The CDR3 DNA reads as TGTGCCAGCAGAACGCAGTTACCCCTCTCAAATGAGCAGTTCTTC. As protein: CASRTQLPLSNEQFF.

The chain couples TRBV5-5 to TRBJ1-2; 7 bases agree with TRBD1. This CDR3 is 13 amino acids long. CDR1 and CDR2 (germline): SGHKS, YYEKEE (reference sequence). The ends lost 4 bases at V and 2 bases at J; junction bases unmatched: 2. The CDR3 nucleotides read TGTGCCAGCAGCCTACAGGGGAACTATGGCTACACCTTC. Protein sequence: CASSLQGNYGYTF. The whole variable domain, remainder taken from reference TRBV5-5 and TRBJ1-2, is DAGVTQSPTHLIKTRGQQVTLRCSPISGHKSVSWYQQVLGQGPQFIFQYYEKEERGRGNFPDRFSARQFPNYSSELNVNALLLGDSALYLCASSLQGNYGYTFGSGTRLTVV.

This clone was seen once. This sequence joins TRBV18 and TRBJ2-2; 7 bases fit TRBD1. The CDR3 runs 14 residues. V gave up 5 bases and J gave up 4 bases; unmatched junction bases: 4. The germline V gene has CDR1 KGHSH and CDR2 LQKENI. CDR3 in DNA: TGTGCCAGCTCAATAGGGGGCCTCACCGGGGAGCTGTTTTTT. Its translation: CASSIGGLTGELFF.

The V and J genes are TRBV5-8 and TRBJ2-3, with TRBD2 matching 13 bases. The V and J ends lost 4 bases and 3 bases, in that order; junction bases with no gene match: 5. CDR1 SGHTS and CDR2 YDEGEE come from the germline V gene. This CDR3 has 16 amino acids. This CDR3 reads CASSPGLAGATDTQYF. The DNA of the CDR3 is TGTGCCAGCAGCCCTGGACTAGCGGGAGCTACAGATACGCAGTATTTT.

The rearrangement links TRBV6-5 to TRBJ1-1; no reliable D call. CDR1 and CDR2 (germline): MNHEY, SVGAGI. This CDR3 comprises 13 residues. V lost 4 bases, J lost 0 bases, and 6 bases lay in between. The CDR3 spells CASSSGVNTEAFF. The DNA for the CDR3 is TGTGCCAGCAGTTCGGGCGTGAACACTGAAGCTTTCTTT.